Listed below are T cell receptor beta chains from one sample, sequenced in a study of blood T cell repertoires in COVID-19. The repertoire was sequenced with immunoSEQ multiplex PCR; TCRdb's copy has only in-frame clones and lacks some. The sample lists about 260,000 clones, approximately 89% occurring once. Sequenced: peripheral blood. All receptors derive from a man in his forties or fifties who had recovered from COVID-19. Both conserved end residues are part of each CDR3. A D gene is named only where the DNA matches it firmly. Expanded clones get a size class; other rows say once, few or many, or leave the size out.

clone_size: .; v_call: TRBV6-6; j_call: TRBJ1-1; d_call: .; cdr3_nt: TGTGCCAGCAGTAAGATACAGGGACCCACGAACACTGAAGCTTTCTTT; cdr3_aa: CASSKIQGPTNTEAFF
clone_size: .; v_call: TRBV7-9; j_call: TRBJ1-1; d_call: .; cdr3_nt: TGTGCCAGCAGCTTCTTCGGACAGTCGAGTGTAGCCACTGAAGCTTTCTTT; cdr3_aa: CASSFFGQSSVATEAFF
clone_size: once; v_call: TRBV11-2; j_call: TRBJ2-7; d_call: TRBD1; cdr3_nt: TGTGCCAGCAGCGCCGGGACAGGGGCGAACGAGCAGTACTTC; cdr3_aa: CASSAGTGANEQYF
clone_size: .; v_call: TRBV3-1/TRBV3-2; j_call: TRBJ2-5; d_call: .; cdr3_nt: TGTGCCAGCAGCCAACGCGGCCAGAAGACCCAGTACTTC; cdr3_aa: CASSQRGQKTQYF
clone_size: .; v_call: TRBV13; j_call: TRBJ2-7; d_call: TRBD2; cdr3_nt: TGTGCCAGCAGCCCAGGACTAGCGGGTTACCCCTACGAGCAGTACTTC; cdr3_aa: CASSPGLAGYPYEQYF
clone_size: .; v_call: TRBV7-9; j_call: TRBJ1-6; d_call: .; cdr3_nt: TGTGCCAGCTACGCCTCGGGGGGCGCCCCCAAAAATTCACCCCTCCACTTT; cdr3_aa: CASYASGGAPKNSPLHF
clone_size: .; v_call: TRBV4-2; j_call: TRBJ2-1; d_call: TRBD1; cdr3_nt: TGTGCCAGCAGCCAAGATGGCGGCAGGGGGCGTAACAATGAGCAGTTCTTC; cdr3_aa: CASSQDGGRGRNNEQFF
clone_size: .; v_call: TRBV18; j_call: TRBJ1-1; d_call: .; cdr3_nt: TGTGCCAGCTCACCAGATCCAGGCACGCAAACTGAAGCTTTCTTT; cdr3_aa: CASSPDPGTQTEAFF
clone_size: few; v_call: TRBV7-9; j_call: TRBJ1-6; d_call: TRBD1; cdr3_nt: TGTGCCAGCAGCCCACCGGGACAGTATAATTCACCCCTCCACTTT; cdr3_aa: CASSPPGQYNSPLHF
clone_size: .; v_call: TRBV6-6; j_call: TRBJ2-1; d_call: .; cdr3_nt: TGTGCCAGCAGTTACCGGGTAAATGAGCAGTTCTTC; cdr3_aa: CASSYRVNEQFF
clone_size: .; v_call: TRBV30; j_call: TRBJ2-7; d_call: TRBD2; cdr3_nt: TGTGCCTGGAGTGTACCGGAGACTAGCGGCTACGAGCAGTACTTC; cdr3_aa: CAWSVPETSGYEQYF
clone_size: .; v_call: TRBV14; j_call: TRBJ1-3; d_call: .; cdr3_nt: TGTGCCAGCAGCCAAGATGACAGACCCAGCTCTGGAAACACCATATATTTT; cdr3_aa: CASSQDDRPSSGNTIYF
clone_size: .; v_call: TRBV6-5; j_call: TRBJ1-2; d_call: TRBD1; cdr3_nt: TGTGCCAGCAGTTTCGCTCTAACAGGGGGTTCTGGCTACACCTTC; cdr3_aa: CASSFALTGGSGYTF
clone_size: .; v_call: TRBV4-1; j_call: TRBJ2-1; d_call: TRBD2; cdr3_nt: TGCGCCAGCAGCCTAGGGGGACTAGGCAATGAGCAGTTCTTC; cdr3_aa: CASSLGGLGNEQFF
clone_size: once; v_call: TRBV7-2; j_call: TRBJ2-7; d_call: .; cdr3_nt: TGTGCCAGCAGCCTCTCTTCGTACGAGCAGTACTTC; cdr3_aa: CASSLSSYEQYF
clone_size: .; v_call: TRBV7-3; j_call: TRBJ2-1; d_call: TRBD2; cdr3_nt: TGTGCCAGCAGCCTACAGACTAGCGGGTTAGCCTACAATGAGCAGTTCTTC; cdr3_aa: CASSLQTSGLAYNEQFF
clone_size: .; v_call: TRBV3-1/TRBV3-2; j_call: TRBJ2-5; d_call: .; cdr3_nt: TGTGCCAGCAGCCTAAGGGCGGGGAAGGGAGAGACCCAGTACTTC; cdr3_aa: CASSLRAGKGETQYF
clone_size: .; v_call: TRBV7-2; j_call: TRBJ1-2; d_call: .; cdr3_nt: TGTGCCAGCAGCTCGGCGGGACGAGGAAGCTACACCTTC; cdr3_aa: CASSSAGRGSYTF
clone_size: .; v_call: TRBV5-4; j_call: TRBJ2-1; d_call: TRBD2; cdr3_nt: TGTGCCAGCAGCCCGACTAGCGGGGCATACAATGAGCAGTTCTTC; cdr3_aa: CASSPTSGAYNEQFF
clone_size: .; v_call: TRBV12-3/TRBV12-4; j_call: TRBJ2-7; d_call: TRBD1; cdr3_nt: TGTGCCAGCAGTTTGGGACAGCGGTACGAGCAGTACTTC; cdr3_aa: CASSLGQRYEQYF
clone_size: .; v_call: TRBV7-9; j_call: TRBJ1-4; d_call: TRBD1; cdr3_nt: TGTGCCAGCAGCTTTTTGACAGGGCAAAATGAAAAACTGTTTTTT; cdr3_aa: CASSFLTGQNEKLFF
clone_size: few; v_call: TRBV19; j_call: TRBJ2-2; d_call: TRBD2; cdr3_nt: TGTGCCAGTACGGGACTAGCGGGAAACACCGGGGAGCTGTTTTTT; cdr3_aa: CASTGLAGNTGELFF
clone_size: .; v_call: TRBV18; j_call: TRBJ2-3; d_call: .; cdr3_nt: TGTGCCAGCTCACCGTTGACTAGTTACGGCACAGATACGCAGTATTTT; cdr3_aa: CASSPLTSYGTDTQYF
clone_size: .; v_call: TRBV10-3; j_call: TRBJ1-5; d_call: TRBD1; cdr3_nt: TGTGCCATCAGTGAAACTGTGAACCGGGACAGCGGTCAGCCCCAGCATTTT; cdr3_aa: CAISETVNRDSGQPQHF
clone_size: .; v_call: TRBV15; j_call: TRBJ2-7; d_call: .; cdr3_nt: TGTGCCACCAGCAGAACCCCCTGGGCAGGGCTTTCCTACGAGCAGTACTTC; cdr3_aa: CATSRTPWAGLSYEQYF
clone_size: .; v_call: TRBV6-5; j_call: TRBJ1-1; d_call: .; cdr3_nt: TGTGCCAGCAGTTACCTGGGGGGGGGAACTGAAGCTTTCTTT; cdr3_aa: CASSYLGGGTEAFF
clone_size: .; v_call: TRBV19; j_call: TRBJ2-7; d_call: .; cdr3_nt: TGTGCCAGTAGTATAGTAGCGGCGGGTAGCTCCTACGAGCAGTACTTC; cdr3_aa: CASSIVAAGSSYEQYF
clone_size: .; v_call: TRBV6-5; j_call: TRBJ2-1; d_call: .; cdr3_nt: TGTGCCAGCAGTTACTTAGGGAGACACAATGAGCAGTTCTTC; cdr3_aa: CASSYLGRHNEQFF
clone_size: .; v_call: TRBV19; j_call: TRBJ2-7; d_call: TRBD2; cdr3_nt: TGTGCCAGTAGTACCAGCGGGACCAACGAGCAGTACTTC; cdr3_aa: CASSTSGTNEQYF
clone_size: .; v_call: TRBV6-1; j_call: TRBJ2-7; d_call: TRBD1; cdr3_nt: TGTGCCAGCAGTGAAAGGAGTGGGACAGGGGGCATCCCCTCCTCCTACGAGCAGTACTTC; cdr3_aa: CASSERSGTGGIPSSYEQYF
clone_size: once; v_call: TRBV5-5; j_call: TRBJ2-3; d_call: TRBD1; cdr3_nt: TGTGCCAGCAGCTTTGGACAGGGGGTCGCAGATACGCAGTATTTT; cdr3_aa: CASSFGQGVADTQYF
clone_size: .; v_call: TRBV7-6; j_call: TRBJ1-1; d_call: TRBD1; cdr3_nt: TGTGCCAGCAGCTCCGCCGGGACAGGGTTAGTCCTGAACACTGAAGCTTTCTTT; cdr3_aa: CASSSAGTGLVLNTEAFF
clone_size: .; v_call: TRBV4-1; j_call: TRBJ2-7; d_call: TRBD2; cdr3_nt: TGCGCCAGCAGCCAAGAGGTCGGGGGGTACGAGCAGTACTTC; cdr3_aa: CASSQEVGGYEQYF
clone_size: few; v_call: TRBV7-8; j_call: TRBJ2-2; d_call: TRBD1; cdr3_nt: TGTGCCAGCAGGGCGACAGGGAGCACCGGGGAGCTGTTTTTT; cdr3_aa: CASRATGSTGELFF
clone_size: .; v_call: TRBV5-1; j_call: TRBJ2-7; d_call: .; cdr3_nt: TGCGCCAGCAGCTTAAACAACAGGATCCCTGTAGCGTACTTC; cdr3_aa: CASSLNNRIPVAYF
clone_size: .; v_call: TRBV15; j_call: TRBJ1-1; d_call: .; cdr3_nt: TGTGCCACCAGCAGCACCCATAAAAGTGACAGGAACACTGAAGCTTTCTTT; cdr3_aa: CATSSTHKSDRNTEAFF
clone_size: .; v_call: TRBV7-9; j_call: TRBJ1-1; d_call: .; cdr3_nt: TGTGCCAGCAGCTTAAAGGGAGCGAAGAACACTGAAGCTTTCTTT; cdr3_aa: CASSLKGAKNTEAFF
clone_size: .; v_call: TRBV12-3/TRBV12-4; j_call: TRBJ1-2; d_call: .; cdr3_nt: TGTGCCAGCAGTCCCACAGGGAACTATGGCTACACCTTC; cdr3_aa: CASSPTGNYGYTF
clone_size: .; v_call: TRBV11-2; j_call: TRBJ2-7; d_call: .; cdr3_nt: TGTGCCAGCAGCCTTTCAGCGGACGAGCAGTACTTC; cdr3_aa: CASSLSADEQYF
clone_size: .; v_call: TRBV7-6; j_call: TRBJ2-2; d_call: .; cdr3_nt: TGTGCCAGCAGCTTTCTTGGGGGAGGGAACACCGGGGAGCTGTTTTTT; cdr3_aa: CASSFLGGGNTGELFF
clone_size: .; v_call: TRBV7-3; j_call: TRBJ2-1; d_call: TRBD2; cdr3_nt: TGTGCCAGCAGCTTAAGCGGCGGGAGCAGGGATGAGCAGTTCTTC; cdr3_aa: CASSLSGGSRDEQFF
clone_size: .; v_call: TRBV18; j_call: TRBJ2-1; d_call: .; cdr3_nt: TGTGCCAGCTCACCACGGGGCCAGGATGAGCAGTTCTTC; cdr3_aa: CASSPRGQDEQFF
clone_size: .; v_call: TRBV7-9; j_call: TRBJ2-1; d_call: TRBD2; cdr3_nt: TGTGCCAGCAGCTCCGTGTCGGGGGGGAGCTCCTACAATGAGCAGTTCTTC; cdr3_aa: CASSSVSGGSSYNEQFF
clone_size: .; v_call: TRBV7-6; j_call: TRBJ2-5; d_call: TRBD2; cdr3_nt: TGTGCCAGCAGCTTAGTAGGCGGGAGGACGGAGACCCAGTACTTC; cdr3_aa: CASSLVGGRTETQYF
clone_size: .; v_call: TRBV19; j_call: TRBJ2-5; d_call: TRBD2; cdr3_nt: TGTGCCAGTAGTACTGGGACTAGCGGGGGCGAAGAGACCCAGTACTTC; cdr3_aa: CASSTGTSGGEETQYF
clone_size: few; v_call: TRBV18; j_call: TRBJ2-2; d_call: TRBD2; cdr3_nt: TGTGCCAGCTCACCACCGGCCCTAGCGGGAGGCACCGGGGAGCTGTTTTTT; cdr3_aa: CASSPPALAGGTGELFF
clone_size: .; v_call: TRBV28; j_call: TRBJ1-5; d_call: .; cdr3_nt: TGTGCCAGCAAGTTTGAGGGAAAGGGGGGCAATCAGCCCCAGCATTTT; cdr3_aa: CASKFEGKGGNQPQHF
clone_size: .; v_call: TRBV9; j_call: TRBJ2-2; d_call: .; cdr3_nt: TGTGCCAGCAGCGTACGGGGTTCTAGCACCGGGGAGCTGTTTTTT; cdr3_aa: CASSVRGSSTGELFF
clone_size: few; v_call: TRBV18; j_call: TRBJ1-3; d_call: .; cdr3_nt: TGTGCCAGCTCACCATTCGCCCAAGGAACAGGCTCTGGAAACACCATATATTTT; cdr3_aa: CASSPFAQGTGSGNTIYF
clone_size: once; v_call: TRBV4-1; j_call: TRBJ1-2; d_call: .; cdr3_nt: TGCGCCAGCAGCCCACTCCAAGCTAACTATGGCTACACCTTC; cdr3_aa: CASSPLQANYGYTF